This is a list of T cell receptor beta chains from one sample in a study of T cell responses to AZD1222 COVID-19 vaccine. Measured with immunoSEQ multiplex PCR; TCRdb has only the in-frame clones, and not every one. The sample lists 55,000 to 75,000 clones; about four fifths were seen once. This sample comprised peripheral blood, obtained on day 0 of MenACWY control vaccination. These receptors were obtained from an adult in good health. Both conserved end residues are part of each CDR3. The D gene is left open where the match is weak. Only some rows state a clone size, as once, few, many or a class for expanded clones.

d_gene	v_gene	abundance	j_gene	CDR3aa	CDR3nt
.	TRBV7-3	.	TRBJ1-1	CASSLEQNTEAFF	TGTGCCAGCAGCTTAGAACAGAACACTGAAGCTTTCTTT
.	TRBV5-1	.	TRBJ1-2	CASSLTGVAGYGYTF	TGCGCCAGCAGCTTGACCGGGGTTGCCGGGTATGGCTACACCTTC
.	TRBV19	once	TRBJ2-2	CASSPSRGRGELFF	TGTGCCAGTAGTCCCTCTAGGGGTAGGGGGGAGCTGTTTTTT
.	TRBV7-3	.	TRBJ2-2	CASSLAQGNTGELFF	TGTGCCAGCAGCTTAGCACAGGGGAACACCGGGGAGCTGTTTTTT
.	TRBV5-8	.	TRBJ2-5	CASSFSGSRIVETQYF	TGTGCCAGCAGCTTCTCAGGGAGTAGAATTGTTGAGACCCAGTACTTC
.	TRBV11-3	.	TRBJ1-5	CASSLLAGYAVQPQHF	TGTGCCAGCAGCCTCTTAGCGGGTTATGCTGTGCAGCCCCAGCATTTT
.	TRBV28	.	TRBJ1-6	CASSPQGPGNAAPLHF	TGTGCCAGCAGCCCCCAAGGGCCGGGGAATGCGGCACCCCTCCACTTT
.	TRBV12-1	few	TRBJ2-1	CASSWETSASSYNEQFF	TGTGCCAGCAGCTGGGAGACTAGCGCGAGCTCCTACAATGAGCAGTTCTTC
TRBD2	TRBV7-9	.	TRBJ2-5	CASSSSGQPGETQYF	TGTGCCAGCAGCTCTAGCGGGCAGCCTGGGGAGACCCAGTACTTC
.	TRBV5-8	.	TRBJ2-5	CASSLTYGQRGETQYF	TGTGCCAGCAGCTTGACCTATGGACAACGGGGGGAGACCCAGTACTTC
.	TRBV6-1	.	TRBJ1-1	CASSEGGRDEAFF	TGTGCCAGCAGTGAGGGGGGGCGCGATGAAGCTTTCTTT
.	TRBV13	.	TRBJ2-7	CASSSFGSTRQYF	TGTGCCAGCAGCTCTTTTGGGAGTACAAGGCAGTACTTC
TRBD2	TRBV19	.	TRBJ2-1	CASSLAGGGYEQFF	TGTGCCAGTAGTTTAGCGGGGGGCGGCTATGAGCAGTTCTTC
.	TRBV4-2	.	TRBJ2-7	CASSPLEGGRYEQYF	TGTGCCAGCAGCCCCCTAGAGGGCGGGCGCTACGAGCAGTACTTC
.	TRBV6-2/TRBV6-3	.	TRBJ2-6	CASSVPTGRSGANVLTF	TGTGCCAGCAGCGTTCCGACCGGGCGCTCTGGGGCCAACGTCCTGACTTTC
TRBD1	TRBV30	.	TRBJ1-6	CAWSGQGGRSPLHF	TGTGCCTGGAGTGGACAGGGAGGAAGGTCACCCCTCCACTTT
.	TRBV30	.	TRBJ1-3	CAWAPGNTIYF	TGTGCCTGGGCCCCCGGAAACACCATATATTTT
TRBD2	TRBV11-2	.	TRBJ2-1	CASSLDTAGVGFF	TGTGCCAGCAGCTTAGATACAGCGGGGGTAGGGTTCTTC
.	TRBV7-9	.	TRBJ2-7	CASSPSQSSYEQYF	TGTGCCAGCAGCCCATCCCAGAGCTCCTACGAGCAGTACTTC
.	TRBV28	.	TRBJ2-7	CASNTAYEQYF	TGTGCCAGCAACACGGCCTACGAGCAGTACTTC
.	TRBV6-5	.	TRBJ1-3	CASTARAFTTIYF	TGTGCCAGCACGGCAAGGGCCTTTACAACCATATATTTT
.	TRBV6-5	.	TRBJ2-5	CASRGRETQYF	TGTGCCAGCAGAGGCAGAGAGACCCAGTACTTC
TRBD1	TRBV2	.	TRBJ2-7	CASRFLMDRFSYEQYF	TGTGCCAGCAGGTTCTTAATGGACAGGTTCTCCTACGAGCAGTACTTC
.	TRBV2	.	TRBJ2-1	CASNPGDNEQFF	TGTGCCAGCAATCCCGGGGACAATGAGCAGTTCTTC
TRBD2	TRBV11-1	.	TRBJ2-1	CASSPSGLAGGNEQFF	TGTGCCAGCAGTCCCTCGGGACTAGCGGGAGGCAATGAGCAGTTCTTC
.	TRBV30	.	TRBJ2-3	CAWSEGSDTQYF	TGTGCCTGGAGTGAAGGGAGCGATACGCAGTATTTT
.	TRBV29-1	few	TRBJ2-2	CSATTSTGELFF	TGCAGCGCGACGACCAGCACCGGGGAGCTGTTTTTT
.	TRBV7-9	.	TRBJ1-3	CASSGAGANTIYF	TGTGCCAGCAGCGGGGCAGGGGCAAACACCATATATTTT
.	TRBV18	.	TRBJ1-1	CASSPGVGTEAFF	TGTGCCAGCTCACCTGGGGTAGGGACTGAAGCTTTCTTT
.	TRBV7-2	once	TRBJ1-6	CASSSLGGLSVSPLHF	TGTGCCAGCAGCTCTCTTGGTGGCCTCTCTGTTTCACCCCTCCACTTT
TRBD1	TRBV5-1	.	TRBJ2-5	CASSVGPGGGETQYF	TGCGCCAGCAGCGTCGGCCCAGGGGGCGGGGAGACCCAGTACTTC
.	TRBV6-5	few	TRBJ1-4	CASSRARAGEKLFF	TGTGCCAGCAGTCGAGCCAGGGCCGGGGAAAAACTGTTTTTT
.	TRBV5-4	once	TRBJ2-5	CASSLDNYQETQYF	TGTGCCAGCAGCCTAGACAATTACCAAGAGACCCAGTACTTC
.	TRBV20-1	.	TRBJ1-5	CSASGSRTQPQHF	TGCAGTGCTAGTGGCTCAAGAACTCAGCCCCAGCATTTT
.	TRBV4-3	.	TRBJ2-7	CASSQGVQTYEQYF	TGCGCCAGCAGCCAAGGAGTGCAGACCTACGAGCAGTACTTC
TRBD2	TRBV7-6	few	TRBJ2-3	CASSLGLAGGPGTDTQYF	TGTGCCAGCAGCTTAGGACTAGCGGGGGGGCCCGGGACAGATACGCAGTATTTT
.	TRBV2	.	TRBJ2-3	CASSEAPADTQYF	TGTGCCAGCAGTGAAGCCCCCGCAGATACGCAGTATTTT
.	TRBV18	.	TRBJ1-3	CASSPGTTFTGNTIYF	TGTGCCAGCTCCCCCGGGACAACTTTTACTGGAAACACCATATATTTT
TRBD1	TRBV2	.	TRBJ1-2	CASRKGQGDYGYTF	TGTGCCAGCAGAAAAGGACAGGGGGACTATGGCTACACCTTC
TRBD1	TRBV6-1	few	TRBJ1-6	CASSEQGANNSPLHF	TGTGCCAGCAGTGAACAGGGGGCAAATAATTCACCCCTCCACTTT
.	TRBV4-2	.	TRBJ1-1	CASSQDQGGNTEAFF	TGTGCCAGCAGCCAAGATCAGGGTGGGAACACTGAAGCTTTCTTT
.	TRBV6-6	.	TRBJ1-2	CASSLGGGYTF	TGTGCCAGCAGTTTGGGTGGGGGCTACACCTTC
TRBD2	TRBV3-1/TRBV3-2	few	TRBJ2-1	CASSTSGVSYNEQFF	TGTGCCAGCAGCACGAGCGGGGTCTCCTACAATGAGCAGTTCTTC
TRBD1	TRBV5-1	.	TRBJ2-3	CASSLRDRGTDTQYF	TGCGCCAGCAGCCTCCGGGACAGGGGAACAGATACGCAGTATTTT
TRBD1	TRBV19	few	TRBJ2-1	CASSIISEDRDEQFF	TGTGCCAGTAGTATCATTTCCGAGGACAGGGATGAGCAGTTCTTC
TRBD2	TRBV9	.	TRBJ2-1	CASSVGGLAGNNEQFF	TGTGCCAGCAGCGTAGGGGGACTAGCGGGGAACAATGAGCAGTTCTTC
.	TRBV9	.	TRBJ1-5	CASSLGGSQPQHF	TGTGCCAGCAGCCTTGGGGGGTCTCAGCCCCAGCATTTT
.	TRBV29-1	.	TRBJ2-2	CSVQQSSAGELFF	TGCAGCGTCCAACAGTCCTCGGCCGGGGAGCTGTTTTTT
TRBD2	TRBV28	.	TRBJ2-7	CASSEGLAEEQYF	TGTGCCAGCAGTGAGGGACTAGCGGAAGAGCAGTACTTC
.	TRBV7-2	.	TRBJ2-5	CASSLNQGGETQYF	TGTGCCAGCAGCCTTAATCAGGGAGGAGAGACCCAGTACTTC
TRBD1	TRBV7-8	.	TRBJ1-4	CASSPTVDRVIRKLFF	TGTGCCAGCAGCCCCACCGTGGACAGGGTAATTCGAAAACTGTTTTTT
.	TRBV6-5	few	TRBJ2-7	CASGQQGLASEQYF	TGTGCCAGCGGTCAACAGGGCCTTGCTTCCGAGCAGTACTTC
.	TRBV29-1	once	TRBJ1-1	CSVEGRQNTEAFF	TGCAGCGTTGAGGGACGGCAGAACACTGAAGCTTTCTTT